This T cell receptor beta chain stems from a study of blood T cell repertoires in COVID-19. Study overall: The samples span acute and convalescent COVID-19 from the United States, Italy and Spain. T cells, B-cell-depleted T cells, or PBMCs provided the cDNA or gDNA that served as material.

In the original workflow: Reference gene primer amplification gave nucleated cell count estimates. Repertoires were generated with immunoSEQ multiplex PCR, while TCRdb's copy carries only in-frame clones and drops some. V and J calls and clone size come straight from that table; D and trimming were deduced from the DNA. The table lists over 45,000 clones, 85% of them singletons, with roughly 13% in the top ten. The germline CDR1 and CDR2 sequences are LGHDT and YNNKEL (reference sequence). This CDR3 is 14 amino acids long. V was shortened by 4 bases and J by 1 base, with 8 bases between the two germline ends.

This receptor was taken from a human donor in a cohort sampled during active COVID-19. The sample consisted of peripheral blood. This chain links TRBV3-1 (or the pseudogene TRBV3-2) with TRBJ1-5; D gene uncertain. CDR3 sequence (DNA): TGTGCCAGCAGCCCCCGACACAGCAATCAGCCCCAGCATTTT. Residues: CASSPRHSNQPQHF.